This TCR beta chain was identified in a study of blood T cell repertoires in COVID-19. Study-level background: Samples representing acute and convalescent COVID-19 were sourced from the United States, Italy and Spain. T cells, B-cell-depleted T cells, or PBMCs provided the cDNA or gDNA that served as material.

Authors' data handling: Nucleated cell counts were estimated from reference gene primer amplification. The data were produced by immunoSEQ multiplex PCR, yet TCRdb's version contains in-frame clones alone and is incomplete. V and J calls and clone size are as listed in that table; D and trimming were resolved from the DNA. The sample lists approximately 260,000 clones; 84% were seen once. Germline V lookup: CDR1 SGHRS, CDR2 YFSETQ. J lost 4 bases, V lost 2 bases, and 4 bases had no gene match. The length of the CDR3 is 15 residues. The sample was peripheral blood. This rearrangement joins TRBV5-1 to TRBJ2-2, with 8 bases lining up with TRBD1. The source of this sequence is a human donor in a cohort sampled during active COVID-19. DNA for the CDR3: TGCGCCAGCAGCTTCCGGACAGGGCGCACCGGGGAGCTGTTTTTT. It is translated as CASSFRTGRTGELFF.